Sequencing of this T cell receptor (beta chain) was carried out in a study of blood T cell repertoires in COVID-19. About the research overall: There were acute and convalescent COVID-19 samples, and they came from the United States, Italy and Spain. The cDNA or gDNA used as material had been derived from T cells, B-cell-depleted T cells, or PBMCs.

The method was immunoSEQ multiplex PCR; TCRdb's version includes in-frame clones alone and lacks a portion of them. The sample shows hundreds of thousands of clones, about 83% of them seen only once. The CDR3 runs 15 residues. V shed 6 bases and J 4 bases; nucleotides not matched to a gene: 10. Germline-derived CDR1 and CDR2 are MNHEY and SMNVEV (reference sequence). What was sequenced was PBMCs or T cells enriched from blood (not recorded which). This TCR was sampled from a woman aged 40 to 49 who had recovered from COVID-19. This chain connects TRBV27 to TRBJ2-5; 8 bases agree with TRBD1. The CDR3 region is CASSRMDRAVETQYF. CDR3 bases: TGTGCCAGCAGCCGGATGGACAGGGCGGTAGAGACCCAGTACTTC.